The 19 T cell receptor beta chains listed next were all sequenced from one sample in a study of blood T cell repertoires in COVID-19 (dated by TCRdb to the early 2020s). Library method: the immunoSEQ multiplex PCR assay. TCRdb re-hosts the immuneACCESS table, in-frame sequences only. Its copies lack some clones; in the studies checked, an unresolved V gene accounts for under half of them, and the cause for the rest is not known. For this sample the table gives fewer than 80,000 clones, of which about four fifths were detected only once. The ten largest account for approximately 5% of the sample. The sequencing input was peripheral blood. The receptors originated from a woman aged 80 or over with active or convalescent COVID-19.

This chain links TRBV5-6 with TRBJ2-2, with unresolved D. The CDR3 runs 13 residues. Trimming removed 2 bases at V and 8 bases at J, with 10 bases between. From germline, CDR1 is SGHDT and CDR2 YYEEEE. In nucleotides, the CDR3 is TGTGCCAGCAGCTTTTCTCCCAGTGGGGAGCTGTTTTTT. It codes for CASSFSPSGELFF. The entire variable domain, with the rest obtained from reference TRBV5-6 and TRBJ2-2, is as follows: DAGVTQSPTHLIKTRGQQVTLRCSPKSGHDTVSWYQQALGQGPQFIFQYYEEEERQRGNFPDRFSGHQFPNYSSELNVNALLLGDSALYLCASSFSPSGELFFGEGSRLTVL.

The sample holds a few counts of this clone. CDR3 DNA sequence: TGCGCCAGCAGCAGACAGGGGAGCACAGATACGCAGTATTTT. It yields the protein CASSRQGSTDTQYF. The V call is TRBV10-1, the J call TRBJ2-3; 8 bases are shared with TRBD1. The CDR3 runs 14 residues. In germline, CDR1 is WNHNN, CDR2 SYGVQD (reference sequence). V trimming: 6 bases; J trimming: 0 bases; junction bases outside the gene matches: 2.

This chain links TRBV9 with TRBJ2-3; 10 positions agree with TRBD2. This CDR3 is 17 amino acids long. The V gene end was trimmed by 3 bases and the J gene end by 6 bases; junction bases not matched to a gene: 13. Germline assignment: CDR1 SGDLS and CDR2 YYNGEE. The CDR3 is CASSARGTAGGMDTQYF. As DNA, the CDR3 is TGTGCCAGCAGCGCCCGGGGAACAGCGGGAGGGATGGATACGCAGTATTTT.

This clone was counted a single time. The genes are TRBV18 and TRBJ1-2; weak D call: TRBD1 (5 bases). The V gene's germline CDR1 is KGHSH and CDR2 LQKENI. The CDR3 contains 13 residues. V lost 3 bases to trimming and J lost 8 bases, with 13 bases between them. For the CDR3, the DNA is TGTGCCAGCTCACCGGACTACAGGTCCGGCTACACCTTC. This encodes CASSPDYRSGYTF.

The chain joins TRBV7-2 to TRBJ1-3; no definite D call. There are 12 residues in the CDR3. The germline gives CDR1 SGHTA, CDR2 FQGNSA. V shed 5 bases and J shed 6 bases, with 8 bases lying between them. The CDR3 here is CASSRAENTIYF. CDR3 nucleotide sequence: TGTGCCAGCAGCCGTGCAGAAAACACCATATATTTT.

V is TRBV6-2 or TRBV6-3 and J is TRBJ2-1; no reliable D call. The CDR3 loop spans 14 amino acids. Trimming shortened V by 0 bases and J by 7 bases, and 10 bases separated the two germline ends. Germline V gene sequence: CDR1 MNHEY, CDR2 SVGEGT. In DNA form, the CDR3 reads TGTGCCAGCAGTTACTCGAGAATTAGTAATGAGCAGTTCTTC. Protein product: CASSYSRISNEQFF.

The gene calls are TRBV5-4 and TRBJ1-1, with D perhaps matching TRBD1 (5 bases). CDR3 length equals 15 residues. Trimming pared 10 bases from V and 2 bases from J, leaving 21 bases between. In germline, CDR1 is SGHNT, CDR2 YYREEE (reference sequence). Here the CDR3 reads CAASRQGLENTEAFF. CDR3 sequence (DNA): TGTGCCGCAAGCAGGCAGGGCTTGGAAAACACTGAAGCTTTCTTT. The full variable domain, rest sourced from reference TRBV5-4 and TRBJ1-1, is ETGVTQSPTHLIKTRGQQVTLRCSSQSGHNTVSWYQQALGQGPQFIFQYYREEENGRGNFPPRFSGLQFPNYSSELNVNALELDDSALYLCAASRQGLENTEAFFGQGTRLTVV.

Here the CDR3 reads CASSEVLQETQYF. The CDR3 DNA is TGTGCCAGCAGTGAAGTCCTTCAAGAGACCCAGTACTTC. V and J are TRBV6-1 and TRBJ2-5; no clear D gene. Germline CDR1 and CDR2: MNHNS and SASEGT. Between the trimmed V and J ends, which lost 1 base and 2 bases, there was a span of 5 bases. This CDR3 has 13 amino acids.

The chain links TRBV19 to TRBJ2-1; D is unresolved. Germline CDR1 LNHDA, CDR2 SQIVND (reference sequence). This CDR3 spans 15 amino acids. Deletions cut 0 bases from V and 0 bases from J, with 6 bases between. The CDR3 is CASSIDPNSYNEQFF. The CDR3 coding sequence is TGTGCCAGTAGTATAGATCCCAACTCCTACAATGAGCAGTTCTTC. Supplemented by reference TRBV19 and TRBJ2-1, the full variable domain reads DGGITQSPKYLFRKEGQNVTLSCEQNLNHDAMYWYRQDPGQGLRLIYYSQIVNDFQKGDIAEGYSVSREKKESFPLTVTSAQKNPTAFYLCASSIDPNSYNEQFFGPGTRLTVL.

The chain recombines TRBV7-7 with TRBJ2-7; 10 bases agree with TRBD1. The length of the CDR3 is 15 residues. With 5 bases clipped from V and 4 bases from J, the junction kept 8 bases outside the gene matches. The germline CDR1 and CDR2 sequences are SSHAT and FNYEAQ (reference sequence). CDR3 in DNA: TGTGCCAGCAGCCGGGGACAGGGGATCGGGTACGAGCAGTACTTC. As protein: CASSRGQGIGYEQYF.

The chain couples TRBV4-3 to TRBJ1-4, with 9 bases that match TRBD1. This CDR3 has 15 residues. Germline trimming cut 4 bases from V and 6 bases from J; bases unmatched to any gene: 6. Germline assignment: CDR1 LGHNA and CDR2 YSLEER. CDR3 loop: CASSRDTGGDEKLFF. Here the CDR3 DNA reads TGCGCCAGCAGCCGGGATACAGGGGGCGATGAAAAACTGTTTTTT.

The chain carries TRBV4-3 and TRBJ2-7; 7 nucleotides agree with TRBD2. This CDR3 is built from 16 residues. The V and J ends lost 0 bases and 2 bases, in that order; junction bases with no gene match: 7. Germline CDR1 LGHNA, CDR2 YSLEER. The CDR3 protein is CASSQESGGSPYEQYF. The CDR3 DNA reads as TGCGCCAGCAGCCAAGAATCCGGGGGGTCTCCCTACGAGCAGTACTTC.

This chain uses TRBV4-2 with TRBJ1-4; D may be TRBD1 (6 bases). V lost 1 base, J lost 0 bases, and 21 bases lay in between. The CDR3 runs 20 residues. The germline CDR1 and CDR2 sequences are LGHNA and YNFKEQ. This chain's CDR3 is CASSQVGLQGTSATNEKLFF. CDR3 sequence (DNA): TGTGCCAGCAGCCAAGTGGGCCTCCAGGGGACATCTGCAACTAATGAAAAACTGTTTTTT.

This chain joins TRBV4-1 and TRBJ2-7, with D unresolved. Germline V gene lookup returns CDR1 MGHRA and CDR2 YSYEKL. The V end was cut by 4 bases, the J end by 1 base, with 8 bases between. The CDR3 is 13 amino acids. The CDR3 sequence is CASSPLLSYEQYF. The CDR3 region has the DNA TGCGCCAGCAGCCCACTTCTTTCCTACGAGCAGTACTTC.

The gene calls are TRBV5-1 and TRBJ1-2, with TRBD1 matching over 11 bases. The J segment lost 3 bases and the V segment lost 0 bases, leaving 4 bases of the junction unmatched. The CDR3 loop spans 16 amino acids. The germline CDR1 and CDR2 sequences are SGHRS and YFSETQ. Written as DNA, the CDR3 is TGCGCCAGCAGCTTGGGGACAGGGGGCGCCGACTATGGCTACACCTTC. It translates to CASSLGTGGADYGYTF.

In nucleotides, the CDR3 is TGCGCCAGCAGCTTGGTTGGCAGCGCCTACGAGCAGTACTTC. This sequence encodes CASSLVGSAYEQYF. The chain links TRBV5-1 to TRBJ2-7, with unresolved D. The CDR3 is 14 residues long. Germline V gene sequence: CDR1 SGHRS, CDR2 YFSETQ. V was pared by 0 bases and J by 2 bases, with 9 bases between.

V is TRBV7-2 and J is TRBJ1-6; a possible D gene is TRBD1 (5 bases). Germline assignment: CDR1 SGHTA and CDR2 FQGNSA. Trimming stripped 5 bases from V and 0 bases from J, with 17 bases between. The CDR3 runs to 18 residues. The CDR3 sequence is CASSHFATASSYNSPLHF. CDR3 in DNA: TGTGCCAGCAGCCACTTCGCGACAGCGAGCTCCTATAATTCACCCCTCCACTTT.

Only a few counts were recorded for this clone. The V call is TRBV2, the J call TRBJ1-4; tentative D call: TRBD1 (5 bases). The CDR3 extends over 14 amino acids. The germline CDR1 and CDR2 sequences are SNHLY and FYNNEI. The V end was cut by 1 base, the J end by 7 bases, with 10 bases between. In nucleotides, the CDR3 is TGTGCCAGCAGTGAAGTTCCTGGGGCTGAAAAACTGTTTTTT. Encoded protein: CASSEVPGAEKLFF.

V is TRBV19 and J is TRBJ2-2; the D is unclear. With 3 bases removed from V and 2 bases from J, the gap between germline ends came to 7 bases. This CDR3 comprises 14 residues. The germline CDR1 and CDR2 sequences are LNHDA and SQIVND (reference sequence). The CDR3 DNA follows: TGTGCCAGTAGTATCGAGACTAACACCGGGGAGCTGTTTTTT. The encoded protein is CASSIETNTGELFF. Supplemented by reference TRBV19 and TRBJ2-2, the full variable domain reads DGGITQSPKYLFRKEGQNVTLSCEQNLNHDAMYWYRQDPGQGLRLIYYSQIVNDFQKGDIAEGYSVSREKKESFPLTVTSAQKNPTAFYLCASSIETNTGELFFGEGSRLTVL.